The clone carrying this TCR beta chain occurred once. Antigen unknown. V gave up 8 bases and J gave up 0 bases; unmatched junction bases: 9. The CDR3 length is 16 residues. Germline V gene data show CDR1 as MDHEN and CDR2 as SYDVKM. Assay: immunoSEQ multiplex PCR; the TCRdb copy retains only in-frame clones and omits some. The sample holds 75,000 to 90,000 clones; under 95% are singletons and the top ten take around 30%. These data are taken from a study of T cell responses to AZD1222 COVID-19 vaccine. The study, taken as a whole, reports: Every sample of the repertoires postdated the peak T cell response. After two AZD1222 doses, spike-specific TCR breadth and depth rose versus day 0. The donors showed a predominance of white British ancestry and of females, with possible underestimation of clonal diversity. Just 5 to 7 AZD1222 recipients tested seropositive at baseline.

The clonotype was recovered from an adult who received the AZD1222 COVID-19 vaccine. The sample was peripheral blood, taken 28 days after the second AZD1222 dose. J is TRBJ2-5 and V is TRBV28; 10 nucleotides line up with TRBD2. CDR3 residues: CASSYLAGEDQETQYF. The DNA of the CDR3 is TGTGCCAGCTCTTACCTAGCGGGAGAGGACCAAGAGACCCAGTACTTC.